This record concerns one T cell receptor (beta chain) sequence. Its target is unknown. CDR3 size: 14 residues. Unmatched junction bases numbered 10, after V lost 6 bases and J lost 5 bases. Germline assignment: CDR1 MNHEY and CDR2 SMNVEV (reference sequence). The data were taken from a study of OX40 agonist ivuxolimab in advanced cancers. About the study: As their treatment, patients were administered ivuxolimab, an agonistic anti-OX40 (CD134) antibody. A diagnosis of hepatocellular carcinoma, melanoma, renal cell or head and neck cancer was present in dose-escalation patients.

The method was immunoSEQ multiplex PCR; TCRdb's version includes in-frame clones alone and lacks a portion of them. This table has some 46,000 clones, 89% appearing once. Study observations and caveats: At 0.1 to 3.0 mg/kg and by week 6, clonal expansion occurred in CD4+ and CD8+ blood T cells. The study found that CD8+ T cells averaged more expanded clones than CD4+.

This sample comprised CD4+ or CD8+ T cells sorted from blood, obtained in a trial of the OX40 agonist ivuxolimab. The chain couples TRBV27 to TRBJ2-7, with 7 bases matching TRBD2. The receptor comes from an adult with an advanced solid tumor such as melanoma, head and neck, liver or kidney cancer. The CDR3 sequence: CASSQLAGQDEQYF. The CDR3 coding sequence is TGTGCCAGCAGCCAATTAGCGGGCCAGGACGAGCAGTACTTC.